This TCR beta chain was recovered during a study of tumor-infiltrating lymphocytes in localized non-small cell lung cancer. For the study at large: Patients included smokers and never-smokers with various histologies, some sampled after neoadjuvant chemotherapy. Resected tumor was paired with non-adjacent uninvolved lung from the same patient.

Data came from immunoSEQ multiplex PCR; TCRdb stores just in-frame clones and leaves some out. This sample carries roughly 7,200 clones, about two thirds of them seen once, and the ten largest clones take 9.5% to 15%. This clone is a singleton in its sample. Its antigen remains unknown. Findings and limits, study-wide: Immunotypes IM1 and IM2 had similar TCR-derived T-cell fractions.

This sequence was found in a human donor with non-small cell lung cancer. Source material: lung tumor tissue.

The CDR3 reads CASSPTRANVLTF. The CDR3 coding sequence is TGTGCCAGCTCACCTACCAGGGCCAACGTCCTGACTTTC. V and J are TRBV18 and TRBJ2-6; D gene uncertain. The CDR3 consists of 13 residues. Trimming stripped 3 bases from V and 5 bases from J, with 5 bases between. CDR1 KGHSH and CDR2 LQKENI come from the germline V gene.